The 23 T cell receptor beta chains below come from one sample, sequenced in a study of blood T cell repertoires in COVID-19. The repertoire was sequenced with immunoSEQ multiplex PCR; TCRdb's copy has only in-frame clones and lacks some. The table lists under 120,000 clones, 85% to 90% of them singletons. The source material was peripheral blood. These receptors all come from a woman of 80 years or more with acute or convalescent COVID-19.

The chain combines TRBV28 with TRBJ1-1; 7 positions match TRBD1. This CDR3 comprises 16 residues. In germline, CDR1 is MDHEN, CDR2 SYDVKM. V was pared by 3 bases and J by 0 bases, with 7 bases of the junction left unmatched. CDR3 nucleotide sequence: TGTGCCAGCAGTTTGTGGCAGGGGGGTGTGAACACTGAAGCTTTCTTT. This gives the protein CASSLWQGGVNTEAFF.

The V and J genes are TRBV6-1 and TRBJ1-1, with D possibly TRBD1 on 5 matching bases. The CDR3 runs to 16 residues. Looked up from germline, CDR1 is MNHNS and CDR2 is SASEGT. With 1 base removed from V and 6 bases from J, the gap between germline ends came to 18 bases. DNA of the CDR3: TGTGCCAGCAGTGAAGGCCTCCGACAGTCGTTCGCTGAAGCTTTCTTT. The encoded protein is CASSEGLRQSFAEAFF.

The V and J genes are TRBV4-1 and TRBJ1-4; TRBD1 matches at 7 bases. V lost 1 base to trimming and J lost 2 bases; unmatched junction nucleotides: 7. Germline values: CDR1 MGHRA, CDR2 YSYEKL. The CDR3 contains 17 residues. The CDR3 region has the DNA TGCGCCAGCAGCCAAGGGGACAGAGCGTCGACTAATGAAAAACTGTTTTTT. Its translation: CASSQGDRASTNEKLFF.

This chain connects TRBV20-1 to TRBJ2-5; no clear D gene. The CDR3 has 10 residues. Trimming took off 3 bases at V and 5 bases at J, with 4 bases between the two ends. CDR1 is DFQATT and CDR2 is SNEGSKA in the germline V gene (reference sequence). The CDR3: CSASQETQYF. The DNA of the CDR3 is TGCAGTGCTAGCCAGGAGACCCAGTACTTC.

The rearrangement links TRBV4-1 to TRBJ2-5; a possible D gene is TRBD1 (5 bases). Germline CDR1 MGHRA, CDR2 YSYEKL. The CDR3 consists of 14 residues. V lost 5 bases and J 1 base, leaving 11 bases between the germline ends. CDR3: CASSSTGPQETQYF. In nucleotides, the CDR3 is TGCGCCAGCAGCTCCACAGGCCCCCAAGAGACCCAGTACTTC.

J is TRBJ1-1 and V is TRBV12-3 or TRBV12-4; D not resolved. The CDR3 runs 13 residues. The V end lost 2 bases, the J end lost 0 bases, and 4 bases lay between the germline ends. The CDR3 DNA follows: TGTGCCAGCAGTTTATCTCTGAACACTGAAGCTTTCTTT. It encodes CASSLSLNTEAFF.

The chain links TRBV11-2 to TRBJ2-3; D unclear. V was shortened by 2 bases and J by 4 bases, with 16 bases between the two germline ends. The CDR3 is 16 residues long. Germline V gene lookup returns CDR1 SGHAT and CDR2 FQNNGV. CDR3 in DNA: TGTGCCAGCAGCTTATCCCCGGAGATCCCCCCAGATACGCAGTATTTT. Its protein product is CASSLSPEIPPDTQYF.

This rearrangement joins TRBV30 to TRBJ2-1; 10 bases align to TRBD2. The germline gives CDR1 GTSNPN, CDR2 SVGIG (reference sequence). The CDR3 length is 15 residues. V lost 1 base, J lost 7 bases, and 7 bases stayed unmatched. CDR3 DNA: TGTGCCTGGAGTGGATCCCGGACTAGCGGTAATGAGCAGTTCTTC. This codes for CAWSGSRTSGNEQFF.

The CDR3, as DNA: TGTGCCAGCAGCCCAAGCCAGAGGGCCGCACAAGAGACCCAGTACTTC. It specifies CASSPSQRAAQETQYF. The chain carries TRBV5-4 and TRBJ2-5; D might be TRBD2 (5 bases). Trimming stripped 4 bases from V and 2 bases from J, with 18 bases between. CDR1 SGHNT and CDR2 YYREEE come from the germline V gene (reference sequence). The length of the CDR3 is 16 residues.

This clone occurred a few times. J is TRBJ2-7 and V is TRBV5-6; 9 nucleotides line up with TRBD1. The CDR3 consists of 15 residues. Per the germline V gene, CDR1 is SGHDT and CDR2 is YYEEEE. V was pared by 4 bases and J by 1 base, with 6 bases of the junction left unmatched. The chain's CDR3 is CASSTLGTGSYEQYF. The DNA for the CDR3 is TGTGCCAGCAGCACTCTCGGGACAGGGTCCTACGAGCAGTACTTC.

In nucleotides, the CDR3 is TGTGCCAGTAGTCAAGGGGGCAGGGGTAGCAATCAGCCCCAGCATTTT. Translating it yields CASSQGGRGSNQPQHF. The gene calls are TRBV19 and TRBJ1-5; 7 bases agree with TRBD1. Germline assignment: CDR1 LNHDA and CDR2 SQIVND (reference sequence). Losses at the gene ends were 5 bases for V and 0 bases for J; bases not matched to a gene: 7. This CDR3 spans 16 amino acids.

J is TRBJ2-1 and V is TRBV27, with 10 bases fitting TRBD1. Losses at the gene ends were 6 bases for V and 7 bases for J; bases not matched to a gene: 12. The CDR3 has 16 amino acids. The germline CDR1 and CDR2 sequences are MNHEY and SMNVEV (reference sequence). The CDR3 is CASSLAGTGVRNEQFF. The CDR3, as DNA: TGTGCCAGCAGCCTTGCCGGGACAGGGGTCCGAAATGAGCAGTTCTTC.

This clone was counted a single time. The chain has TRBV19 and TRBJ1-4; D not certain. The CDR3 contains 11 residues. The ends were cut back, 3 bases at V and 8 bases at J, with 4 bases in the middle. CDR1 is LNHDA, CDR2 SQIVND, per germline (reference sequence). The CDR3 region is CASSISEKLFF. CDR3 DNA: TGTGCCAGTAGTATTTCGGAAAAACTGTTTTTT.

The CDR3 DNA is TGCGCCAGCAGCTTGGAGGGCGGGGGCCGAGATACGCAGTATTTT. Translated, it gives CASSLEGGGRDTQYF. The chain is built from TRBV5-1 and TRBJ2-3; D might be TRBD2 (7 bases). V dropped 0 bases and J dropped 5 bases, with 13 bases sitting between them. The CDR3 totals 15 residues. Germline V lookup: CDR1 SGHRS, CDR2 YFSETQ.

CDR3 region: CAIGGQTNTGELFF. DNA of the CDR3: TGTGCCATCGGGGGACAGACGAACACCGGGGAGCTGTTTTTT. V usage is TRBV10-3 and J usage is TRBJ2-2, with TRBD1 identical over 7 bases. J was trimmed by 0 bases and V by 8 bases; bases with no gene match: 3. Germline V gives CDR1 ENHRY, CDR2 SYGVKD. The CDR3 runs 14 residues.

This chain links TRBV29-1 with TRBJ1-1; D is perhaps TRBD1 (5 bases). The CDR3 runs 15 residues. V was pared by 6 bases and J by 1 base, with 18 bases between. Germline CDR1 reads SQVTM; CDR2 reads ANQGSEA. For the CDR3, the DNA is TGCAGCGTAAGGAAGGGAACGGACACGAACACTGAAGCTTTCTTT. Protein: CSVRKGTDTNTEAFF.

About this clone: Given a much more abundant clone one base away, this may be a read error. Other DNA sequences in the sample encode the same CDR3. V is TRBV7-3 and J is TRBJ2-6; D possibly matches TRBD1 or TRBD2 (6 bases each). In germline, CDR1 is SGHTA, CDR2 FQGTGA. CDR3 length equals 15 residues. The CDR3 sequence: CASSLGGTGANVLTF. The CDR3 DNA reads as TGCGCCAGCAGCTTAGGGGGGACTGGGGCCAACGTCCTGACTTTC.

The V gene is TRBV30, the J gene TRBJ1-1; D gene unclear. Trimming pared 0 bases from V and 4 bases from J, leaving 9 bases between. The CDR3 totals 13 residues. Germline lookup yields CDR1 GTSNPN and CDR2 SVGIG (reference sequence). CDR3 bases: TGTGCCTGGAGTGTAGGAGGGTTCACTGAAGCTTTCTTT. It translates to CAWSVGGFTEAFF.

This chain connects TRBV24-1 to TRBJ1-5; 7 nucleotides agree with TRBD1. Trimming at V came to 9 bases and at J to 5 bases, leaving 6 bases not matched to a gene. Looked up from germline, CDR1 is KGHDR and CDR2 is SFDVKD. This CDR3 comprises 13 residues. CDR3 in DNA: TGTGCCACCGGAGGGACAGTTGATCAGCCCCAGCATTTT. Translation gives CATGGTVDQPQHF.

The chain carries TRBV5-6 and TRBJ1-1, with 7 bases identical to TRBD1. CDR3 length: 16 amino acids. V lost 4 bases, J lost 2 bases, and 11 bases stayed unmatched. Germline CDR1 SGHDT, CDR2 YYEEEE. The CDR3 DNA reads TGTGCCAGCAGCGGGGAGATCAGACAGGGAAACACTGAAGCTTTCTTT. It encodes CASSGEIRQGNTEAFF.

J is TRBJ2-7 and V is TRBV30; D perhaps matches TRBD1 (7 bases). Germline-derived CDR1 and CDR2 are GTSNPN and SVGIG (reference sequence). Trimming removed 6 bases at V and 7 bases at J, with 19 bases between. The CDR3 runs to 13 residues. CDR3 loop: CACQGGEVEEQYF. The CDR3 DNA sequence: TGTGCCTGTCAGGGGGGAGAAGTGGAGGAGCAGTACTTC.

V is TRBV9 and J is TRBJ2-7; D may be TRBD2 (6 bases). CDR3 length: 14 residues. Trimming stripped 5 bases from V and 7 bases from J, with 19 bases between. The V gene's germline CDR1 is SGDLS and CDR2 YYNGEE. CDR3 residues: CASSLSGTPGEQYF. Here the CDR3 DNA reads TGTGCCAGCAGTCTCTCCGGGACTCCAGGGGAGCAGTACTTC.

The table lists this clone with a few counts. This rearrangement joins TRBV4-1 to TRBJ2-1, with TRBD2 as a possible D gene (5 bases). The CDR3 is 13 amino acids. Germline CDR1 and CDR2: MGHRA and YSYEKL. Trimming took off 1 base at V and 8 bases at J, with 9 bases between the two ends. The CDR3 coding sequence is TGCGCCAGCAGCCAAGGGTGGGGAGATGAGCAGTTCTTC. Residues: CASSQGWGDEQFF.